This T cell receptor beta chain was documented in a study of T cells after yellow fever vaccination. Study-level findings and limits: One caveat is that FACS-sorted repertoires could contain abundant clonotypes contaminating from the bulk population. Post-booster repertoires contained most primary-vaccination clones again (around 96% CD4, approximately 86% CD8). It was a weaker secondary response, yet one that peaked faster, at day 5 versus 15.

TCRdb ran MiXCR on the 5' RACE reads and lists one entry per CDR3 protein. Found here are approximately 150,000 distinct CDR3 sequences, 9.3% of them singletons; the top ten hold about a third. The CDR3 runs to 13 residues. Germline assignment: CDR1 SGHNT and CDR2 YYREEE (reference sequence). Trimming left V 4 bases short and J 1 base short, with 8 bases between. Notes on this clonotype: What it recognizes is unknown.

The chain employs TRBV5-4 and TRBJ2-5; unclear D gene. Source: CD8+ T cells sorted from PBMCs, taken 45 days after the yellow fever booster vaccination. The TCR originated in a man aged 18 to 29 who received the YFV17D yellow fever vaccine. CDR3: CASSLSTQETQYF. The CDR3 DNA follows: TGTGCCAGCAGCCTTAGTACCCAAGAGACCCAGTACTTC.